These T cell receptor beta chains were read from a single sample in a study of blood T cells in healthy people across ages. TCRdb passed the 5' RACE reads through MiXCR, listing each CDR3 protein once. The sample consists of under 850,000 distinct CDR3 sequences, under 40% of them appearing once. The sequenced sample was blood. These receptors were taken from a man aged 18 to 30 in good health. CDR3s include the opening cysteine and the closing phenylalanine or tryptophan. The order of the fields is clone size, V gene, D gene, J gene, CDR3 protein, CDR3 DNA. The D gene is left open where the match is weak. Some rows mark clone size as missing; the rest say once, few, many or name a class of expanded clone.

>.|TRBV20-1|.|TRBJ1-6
CSAADKGESYNSPLHF
TGCAGTGCTGCCGATAAAGGGGAATCCTATAATTCACCCCTCCACTTT
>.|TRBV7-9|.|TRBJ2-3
CASSQQGSTDTQYF
TGTGCCAGCAGCCAGCAAGGGAGCACAGATACGCAGTATTTT
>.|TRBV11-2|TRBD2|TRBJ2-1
CASSLERAGVHNEQFF
TGTGCCAGCAGCTTAGAAAGGGCGGGGGTCCACAATGAGCAGTTCTTC
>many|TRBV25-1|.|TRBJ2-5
CASSPKSQETQYF
TGTGCCAGCAGCCCAAAATCACAAGAGACCCAGTACTTC
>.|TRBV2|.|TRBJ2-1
CASRWGHINNEQFF
TGTGCCAGCAGGTGGGGACACATAAACAATGAGCAGTTCTTC
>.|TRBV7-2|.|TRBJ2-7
CASISHAHSPYEQYF
TGTGCCAGCATCTCTCATGCTCATTCTCCCTACGAGCAGTACTTC
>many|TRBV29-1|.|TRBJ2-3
CSVEVDDWTADTQYF
TGCAGCGTTGAAGTAGATGACTGGACGGCAGATACGCAGTATTTT
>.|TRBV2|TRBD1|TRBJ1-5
CASVATGSGQPQHF
TGTGCCAGCGTAGCGACAGGGAGCGGTCAGCCCCAGCATTTT
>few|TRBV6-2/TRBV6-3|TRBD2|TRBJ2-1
CASSPSGTRGEQFF
TGTGCCAGCAGCCCCTCCGGGACTAGAGGTGAGCAGTTCTTC
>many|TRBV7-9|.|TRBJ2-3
CASSPPVRDSDTQYF
TGTGCCAGCAGCCCGCCCGTGAGGGACTCAGATACGCAGTATTTT
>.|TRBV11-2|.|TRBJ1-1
CASSPSDGNTEAFF
TGTGCCAGCAGCCCGTCGGACGGAAACACTGAAGCTTTCTTT
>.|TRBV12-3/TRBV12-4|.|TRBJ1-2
CASSLGRGIYGYTF
TGTGCCAGCAGTTTGGGGAGGGGAATATATGGCTACACCTTC
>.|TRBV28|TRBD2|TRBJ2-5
CASSKTSAARETQYF
TGTGCCAGCAGTAAGACTAGCGCAGCACGGGAGACCCAGTACTTC
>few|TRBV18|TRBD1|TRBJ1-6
CASSPRDRDSPLHF
TGTGCCAGCTCACCAAGGGACAGGGATTCACCCCTCCACTTT